This entry describes one TCR beta chain. These data come from a study of blood T cell repertoires in COVID-19. Study in general: PBMCs, B-cell-depleted T cells, or T cells provided the cDNA or gDNA that made up the material.

Repertoires were generated with immunoSEQ multiplex PCR, while TCRdb's copy carries only in-frame clones and drops some. The sample has about 360,000 clones; 86% are singletons. This CDR3 comprises 19 residues. Germline trimming cut 4 bases from V and 0 bases from J; bases unmatched to any gene: 17. CDR1 MGHRA and CDR2 YSYEKL come from the germline V gene. The J gene is TRBJ2-7, the V gene TRBV4-1, with 8 bases fitting TRBD1. This TCR derives from a woman aged 60 to 75 with COVID-19, enrolled during active disease. Input material: peripheral blood. The chain's CDR3 is CASSPQGAPYPETSYEQYF. CDR3 DNA sequence: TGCGCCAGCAGCCCCCAGGGGGCGCCATACCCTGAGACCTCCTACGAGCAGTACTTC.